These 10 T cell receptor beta chains came from one sample sequenced in a study of cytomegalovirus exposure and HLA in healthy donors. This PCR relied on a set of 60 Vbeta primers and 13 Jbeta primers. This table comes from immunoSEQ multiplex PCR, and its TCRdb copy is limited to in-frame clones, with some not included. The table shows 160,000 or so clones, with about 80% occurring only once. The sample was PBMCs. These receptor sequences come from a man over 45 in good health and CMV-seropositive.

The genes are TRBV15 and TRBJ2-3, with D maybe TRBD2 (7 bases). Germline assignment: CDR1 LNHNV and CDR2 YYDKDF (reference sequence). The CDR3 has 14 residues. Trimming removed 3 bases at V and 13 bases at J, with 20 bases between. CDR3 sequence reads: CATSSGGGTDLKYF. The CDR3 DNA is TGTGCCACCAGCAGCGGCGGGGGCACCGATCTTAAGTATTTT.

The chain uses TRBV29-1 and TRBJ2-1; possibly TRBD2 for D (6 bases). This CDR3 has 13 residues. The V gene's germline CDR1 is SQVTM and CDR2 ANQGSEA. Trimming removed 4 bases from V and 5 bases from J, with 12 bases in between. The DNA for the CDR3 is TGCAGCGTTGGGTTAGGACTAAACAATGAGCAGTTCTTC. This encodes CSVGLGLNNEQFF.

V is TRBV7-9 and J is TRBJ2-2, with D perhaps TRBD1 (5 bases). The germline V and J ends were trimmed by 3 bases and 5 bases, with 7 bases remaining between them. The germline gives CDR1 SEHNR, CDR2 FQNEAQ (reference sequence). This CDR3 contains 13 residues. Written as DNA, the CDR3 is TGTGCCAGCAGCTTTAAGGGGACCGGGGAGCTGTTTTTT. It specifies CASSFKGTGELFF.

This CDR3 is CASNPRGRQSSGNTIYF. CDR3 coding DNA: TGTGCCAGTAACCCCAGGGGACGACAATCCTCTGGAAACACCATATATTTT. V gene TRBV19 combines with J gene TRBJ1-3; D is possibly TRBD1 (6 bases). Germline V CDR1 and CDR2: LNHDA, SQIVND (reference sequence). CDR3 length equals 17 residues. With 7 bases removed from V and 0 bases from J, the gap between germline ends came to 19 bases.

The CDR3 DNA follows: TGTGCCAGCACACGGCAGGGCACAGATACGCAGTATTTT. It is translated as CASTRQGTDTQYF. The chain carries TRBV6-5 and TRBJ2-3; D remains ambiguous. The CDR3 covers 13 residues. Trimming cost V 7 bases and J 1 base, with 9 bases left between them. Germline values: CDR1 MNHEY, CDR2 SVGAGI.

V usage is TRBV6-1 and J usage is TRBJ1-4; 8 bases fit TRBD1. Germline V gene sequence: CDR1 MNHNS, CDR2 SASEGT. Trimming cost V 8 bases and J 7 bases; bases outside gene matches: 9. The CDR3 contains 14 residues. Here the CDR3 DNA reads TGTGCCAGCGTGGGGGCAGGGGGCGGTGAAAAACTGTTTTTT. Protein: CASVGAGGGEKLFF.

The chain combines TRBV9 with TRBJ2-1, with no clear D. CDR1 is SGDLS, CDR2 YYNGEE, per germline. The ends were cut back, 4 bases at V and 8 bases at J, with 13 bases in the middle. The CDR3 length is 13 residues. This CDR3 reads CASSPRGMDEQFF. The CDR3 DNA reads as TGTGCCAGCAGCCCTCGCGGAATGGATGAGCAGTTCTTC.

Here the CDR3 DNA reads TGTGCCAGCAGCTTACCGGCTGGACAGGGTGCCTCCTACAATGAGCAGTTCTTC. Its protein product is CASSLPAGQGASYNEQFF. The gene calls are TRBV7-6 and TRBJ2-1, with TRBD1 matching over 8 bases. The germline gives CDR1 SGHVS, CDR2 FNYEAQ. V lost 2 bases, J lost 0 bases, and 9 bases stayed unmatched. The CDR3 totals 18 residues.

This rearrangement joins TRBV2 to TRBJ2-3; 7 bases are shared with TRBD1. The ends lost 6 bases at V and 2 bases at J; junction bases unmatched: 5. Germline-derived CDR1 and CDR2 are SNHLY and FYNNEI. The CDR3 has 14 amino acids. The CDR3: CASRMTGTTDTQYF. The DNA for the CDR3 is TGTGCCAGCAGAATGACAGGGACCACAGATACGCAGTATTTT. The full variable domain, with the rest looked up from reference TRBV2 and TRBJ2-3, is EPEVTQTPSHQVTQMGQEVILRCVPISNHLYFYWYRQILGQKVEFLVSFYNNEISEKSEIFDDQFSVERPDGSNFTLKIRSTKLEDSAMYFCASRMTGTTDTQYFGPGTRLTVL.

This CDR3 reads CASSVGQGVTNEQFF. CDR3 nucleotide sequence: TGTGCCAGCAGCGTTGGACAGGGGGTTACCAATGAGCAGTTCTTC. The rearrangement links TRBV9 to TRBJ2-1; 10 bases align to TRBD1. Germline V CDR1 and CDR2: SGDLS, YYNGEE. V shed 2 bases, J shed 6 bases, and the junction held 5 bases outside the gene matches. The CDR3 covers 15 residues. The full variable domain, completed using reference TRBV9 and TRBJ2-1, is DSGVTQTPKHLITATGQRVTLRCSPRSGDLSVYWYQQSLDQGLQFLIQYYNGEERAKGNILERFSAQQFPDLHSELNLSSLELGDSALYFCASSVGQGVTNEQFFGPGTRLTVL.